The TCR beta chain described here comes from a study of human T cells and chemical hapten exposure (TCRdb year 2021). About the full investigation: Libraries were pooled for sequencing, and variation in per-sample TCR yields was attributed mainly to small differences in library volumes within the pool. The study tracked peripheral blood TCR repertoire changes in vivo during primary and secondary sensitization to the hapten diphenylcyclopropenone (DPC) in alopecia patients. From each blood RNA sample, both TCR alpha and TCR beta chains were sequenced.

There are a few counts of this clonotype. Its antigen target is currently unknown. No base quality values were provided; no much bigger clone lies one nucleotide off. This sample's time point label indicates: healthy volunteer bleed at 6 weeks. Total RNA was extracted from unfractionated whole blood that had been collected in Tempus Blood RNA tubes. As TCR sequencing controls, several healthy volunteers were used, with blood taken at day 0, 2 weeks and 6 weeks. Library generation was performed with RACE. Sequencing used a NextSeq 500. Library preparation attached unique molecular identifiers to individual cDNA molecules for quantitative, reproducible TCR counting. In the source study's methods: A median of roughly 98,000 TCRs per sample was observed, with a range of about 20,000 to 750,000. V, J and CDR3 annotation of the TCR reads was carried out using the Decombinator software suite. To make PS versus PT1 abundance plots, every sample was subsampled to the same number of TCRs (28,000). TCRs were defined as expanded if absent before sensitization and observed at least eight times at the 2-week time point. TCRdb reprocessing: public reads trimmed at Q25 with fastp, clones called with MiXCR, in-frame beta chains kept. Records with the same CDR3 protein are collapsed into one entry carrying the most frequent genes and DNA. The V and J calls follow TCRdb's processing rather than the paper's. Recorded for this sample are approximately 79,000 distinct CDR3 sequences; roughly 8.6% of them occurred a single time. Of the sample, more than 1.5% falls within the top ten clones.

Findings and caveats that apply to the study as a whole: DPC sensitization did not change the number of TCRs with a frequency above 1 in 1000, and there was no evidence of changes in global repertoire structure. After repeated subsampling, the strength of the expansion versus patch-test correlation and the threshold at which it became significant changed.

Material: whole blood. This TCR came from a male donor in good health. Some clones in this sample may be carry-over from other donors' samples.

For the CDR3, the sequence is CSARDLRTNTGELFF. DNA sequence: TGCAGTGCTAGAGATCTAAGGACTAACACCGGGGAGCTGTTTTTT. This receptor chain uses TRBV20-1 and TRBJ2-2; D gene: possibly TRBD2, on 5 matching bases. Trimming takes 0 bases from V and 2 bases from J, and the germline ends sit 10 bases apart. The CDR3 numbers 15 residues from cysteine through phenylalanine. Only the CDR3 DNA stays, 45 bases, in frame from base 1. CDR1 and CDR2 (DFQATT, SNEGSKA) derive from the germline V gene (reference sequence).